One T cell receptor beta chain is described in this entry. This record comes from a study of T cell repertoires in ileal Crohn's disease. About the study: Approximately 35% were active smokers at surgery; median disease duration was around 7.9 years.

The V end was cut by 5 bases, the J end by 6 bases, with 14 bases between. Germline V CDR1 and CDR2: SGHAT, FQNNGV. The CDR3 loop spans 14 amino acids. TCRdb's table, derived via immunoSEQ multiplex PCR, lists solely in-frame clones and lacks some. The sample lists over 4,500 clones, roughly 84% occurring once. The receptor comes from an adult with Crohn's disease. The chain links TRBV11-2 to TRBJ1-5; a possible D gene is TRBD1 (6 bases). The sample consisted of ileal tissue. The CDR3 nucleotides are TGTGCCAGCAGCCCGACAGGCATCAGTCAGCCCCAGCATTTT. As protein: CASSPTGISQPQHF.